Following are 25 T cell receptor beta chains from one sample sequenced in a study of blood T cell repertoires in COVID-19. The table came from immunoSEQ multiplex PCR; TCRdb's copy has only in-frame clones and leaves some out. The sample consists of 100,000 to 120,000 clones, 80% to 90% of them appearing once. Specimen: peripheral blood. Receptors were obtained from a woman aged 55-75 years with acute or convalescent COVID-19.

The chain carries TRBV13 and TRBJ2-5, with 7 bases that match TRBD1. The CDR3 consists of 14 residues. The junction had 11 bases not matched to a gene; V was cut back by 8 bases and J by 5 bases. The germline V gene has CDR1 PRHDT and CDR2 FYEKMQ (reference sequence). The CDR3 bases are TGTGCCAGCGCGGAACAGGGGTGGGGTGAGACCCAGTACTTC. Protein product: CASAEQGWGETQYF.

The chain joins TRBV7-2 to TRBJ2-4, with a tentative D call TRBD2 (6 bases). This CDR3 contains 14 residues. CDR1 SGHTA and CDR2 FQGNSA come from the germline V gene. Trimming took off 5 bases at V and 4 bases at J, with 12 bases between the two ends. This chain's CDR3 is CASSNPGTKNIQYF. The CDR3 DNA is TGTGCCAGCAGCAACCCCGGGACTAAAAACATTCAGTACTTC.

This clone was detected once. V gene TRBV19 combines with J gene TRBJ2-7, with TRBD1 as a possible D gene (5 bases). The ends were cut back, 4 bases at V and 5 bases at J, with 18 bases in the middle. The CDR3 extends over 15 amino acids. Germline V gene data show CDR1 as LNHDA and CDR2 as SQIVND (reference sequence). CDR3 coding DNA: TGTGCCAGTAGTAGGCAGGGCACAGGAACAGACGAGCAGTACTTC. Protein: CASSRQGTGTDEQYF.

The rearrangement uses TRBV28 and TRBJ1-2; TRBD1 matches 9 bases. This CDR3 is built from 14 residues. V trimming: 6 bases; J trimming: 4 bases; junction bases outside the gene matches: 6. Germline CDR1 MDHEN, CDR2 SYDVKM. This CDR3 reads CASRRTGDFYGYTF. CDR3 coding DNA: TGTGCCAGCAGACGGACAGGGGATTTCTATGGCTACACCTTC.

The rearrangement links TRBV5-1 to TRBJ1-4; D may be TRBD1 (5 bases). This CDR3 comprises 16 residues. Deletions cut 7 bases from V and 4 bases from J, with 20 bases between. The germline CDR1 and CDR2 sequences are SGHRS and YFSETQ. CDR3 DNA: TGCGCCAGCCGGCGGGGCCGGGGGGATGGTAATGAAAAACTGTTTTTT. This translates into CASRRGRGDGNEKLFF.

This sequence joins TRBV11-3 and TRBJ2-2; 10 nucleotides line up with TRBD2. Germline V gene data show CDR1 as SGHNT and CDR2 as YENEEA. The CDR3 contains 19 residues. After removal of 3 bases from V and 2 bases from J, the junction contained 12 bases not matched to a gene. The CDR3 loop reads CASSFYRAGGPLNTGELFF. The CDR3 DNA is TGTGCCAGCAGCTTCTACAGAGCGGGGGGGCCGCTAAACACCGGGGAGCTGTTTTTT.

V gene TRBV5-4 combines with J gene TRBJ2-2, with 12 bases fitting TRBD2. The CDR3 runs to 17 residues. The germline gives CDR1 SGHNT, CDR2 YYREEE (reference sequence). V shed 2 bases, J shed 2 bases, and the junction held 4 bases outside the gene matches. The CDR3 bases are TGTGCCAGCAGCTTCCTAGCGGGGGGGCCCAACACCGGGGAGCTGTTTTTT. Translation: CASSFLAGGPNTGELFF.

The chain couples TRBV9 to TRBJ2-3, with D uncertain. CDR3 length: 14 residues. V shed 0 bases and J shed 1 base, with 6 bases lying between them. CDR1 is SGDLS and CDR2 is YYNGEE in the germline V gene. Here the CDR3 DNA reads TGTGCCAGCAGCGTAGAATCCGGCACAGATACGCAGTATTTT. Translation gives CASSVESGTDTQYF.

The V gene is TRBV15, the J gene TRBJ1-2, with TRBD1 matching 9 bases. The CDR3 extends over 14 amino acids. The V segment lost 3 bases and the J segment 8 bases; nucleotides outside the gene matches: 7. Per germline, CDR1 LNHNV and CDR2 YYDKDF (reference sequence). The CDR3 reads CATSRDRGIYGYTF. Written as DNA, the CDR3 is TGTGCCACCAGCAGGGACAGGGGAATCTACGGCTACACCTTC.

V is TRBV5-1 and J is TRBJ2-3, with TRBD1 as a possible D gene (6 bases). The CDR3 runs to 12 residues. V gave up 8 bases and J gave up 2 bases, with 9 bases separating them. Germline loops: CDR1 SGHRS, CDR2 YFSETQ. CDR3: CASQGNTDTQYF. The CDR3 nucleotides are TGCGCCAGTCAGGGGAACACAGATACGCAGTATTTT.

This sequence joins TRBV7-2 and TRBJ2-1; D is uncertain. V dropped 1 base and J dropped 13 bases, with 14 bases sitting between them. Germline CDR1 reads SGHTA; CDR2 reads FQGNSA. The CDR3 length is 13 residues. The CDR3 sequence: CASSLELLPLQFF. Written as DNA, the CDR3 is TGTGCCAGCAGCTTAGAGCTCCTGCCCCTTCAGTTCTTC.

This clone came up a few times. This chain links TRBV18 with TRBJ1-4; D is unclear. Germline CDR1 and CDR2: KGHSH and LQKENI. The CDR3 loop spans 12 amino acids. V gave up 8 bases and J gave up 7 bases, with 11 bases separating them. Here the CDR3 DNA reads TGTGCCAGCCGGGATGCGAGTGAAAAACTGTTTTTT. It yields the protein CASRDASEKLFF.

V is TRBV6-5 and J is TRBJ1-2, with D tentatively TRBD1 (6 bases). Between the trimmed V and J ends, which lost 6 bases and 2 bases, there was a span of 10 bases. The CDR3 sequence is 13 residues long. Germline V gene data show CDR1 as MNHEY and CDR2 as SVGAGI. The DNA for the CDR3 is TGTGCCAGCAGCCAGACAGGAAACTATGGCTACACCTTC. It encodes CASSQTGNYGYTF.

This clone occurred a few times. V usage is TRBV6-1 and J usage is TRBJ2-7; a possible D gene is TRBD1 (6 bases). CDR3 length: 14 amino acids. V was clipped by 2 bases and J by 5 bases, with 13 bases between them. In germline, CDR1 is MNHNS, CDR2 SASEGT. As DNA, the CDR3 is TGTGCCAGCAGTGAATATTGGGGGCTCGACGAGCAGTACTTC. This sequence encodes CASSEYWGLDEQYF.

The CDR3 DNA is TGTGCCAGCAGTCTGAGCTTGCAGGTTCGAACAAACATTCAGTACTTC. As protein: CASSLSLQVRTNIQYF. The chain carries TRBV28 and TRBJ2-4; no clear D gene. From germline, CDR1 is MDHEN and CDR2 SYDVKM. The CDR3 runs to 16 residues. V lost 5 bases, J lost 6 bases, and 20 bases lay in between.

The V gene is TRBV25-1, the J gene TRBJ2-5; D perhaps matches TRBD1 (6 bases). Trimming removed 0 bases at V and 6 bases at J, with 11 bases between. This CDR3 has 14 residues. Germline V gene sequence: CDR1 MGHDK, CDR2 SYGVNS. CDR3: CASSEYQGSKTQYF. CDR3 nucleotide sequence: TGTGCCAGCAGTGAATATCAGGGGTCAAAGACCCAGTACTTC.

The chain uses TRBV28 and TRBJ2-7, with TRBD2 matching 14 bases. Germline V CDR1 and CDR2: MDHEN, SYDVKM. The trim removed 4 bases at V and 7 bases at J, leaving 9 bases unmatched. This CDR3 has 16 amino acids. CDR3 in amino acids: CASSSWTSGGPLEQYF. In DNA, the CDR3 is TGTGCCAGCAGTTCCTGGACTAGCGGGGGGCCCTTGGAGCAGTACTTC.

V and J are TRBV6-5 and TRBJ2-1; D unresolved. The CDR3 covers 15 residues. Trimming pared 2 bases from V and 4 bases from J, leaving 12 bases between. CDR1 MNHEY and CDR2 SVGAGI come from the germline V gene. As DNA, the CDR3 is TGTGCCAGCAGTTACAATCTGCGTCCATACAATGAGCAGTTCTTC. It is translated as CASSYNLRPYNEQFF.

This rearrangement joins TRBV27 to TRBJ2-7; D might be TRBD2 (5 bases). The germline CDR1 and CDR2 sequences are MNHEY and SMNVEV (reference sequence). The CDR3 loop spans 14 amino acids. With 2 bases removed from V and 6 bases from J, the gap between germline ends came to 14 bases. The CDR3, as DNA: TGTGCCAGCAGTTTACTGGCGGGCCTTGGCGAGCAGTACTTC. Translating it yields CASSLLAGLGEQYF.

The genes are TRBV5-4 and TRBJ1-1; TRBD1 agrees at 8 bases. The CDR3 runs to 15 residues. The trim removed 4 bases at V and 3 bases at J, leaving 8 bases unmatched. From germline, CDR1 is SGHNT and CDR2 YYREEE (reference sequence). In DNA form, the CDR3 reads TGTGCCAGCAGCGTAGACGCAGGGGGCGACACTGAAGCTTTCTTT. Translating gives CASSVDAGGDTEAFF.

V is TRBV11-2 and J is TRBJ1-4; no clear D gene. The germline V gene has CDR1 SGHAT and CDR2 FQNNGV. The CDR3 is made up of 15 amino acids. Trimming cost V 1 base and J 0 bases, with 6 bases left between them. CDR3 sequence: CASSLALTTNEKLFF. DNA for the CDR3: TGTGCCAGCAGCTTAGCTCTTACAACTAATGAAAAACTGTTTTTT.

The J gene is TRBJ1-4, the V gene TRBV5-7; D is perhaps TRBD1 (5 bases). TRBV5-7 is marked as an open reading frame, function uncertain. The CDR3 sequence is 13 residues long. V lost 4 bases and J lost 9, with 13 bases in between. The CDR3 nucleotides are TGTGCCAGCAGCCCCCCGCGACAGAAAAAACTGTTTTTT. Its translation is CASSPPRQKKLFF.

This chain uses TRBV5-4 with TRBJ1-5; TRBD1 might be the D (6 bases). Trimming took 2 bases from V and 4 from J, leaving 10 bases between them. The CDR3 is 14 residues long. The germline CDR1 and CDR2 sequences are SGHNT and YYREEE (reference sequence). CDR3 sequence (DNA): TGTGCCAGCAGCTTTGCAGGGGAGAATCAGCCCCAGCATTTT. It yields the protein CASSFAGENQPQHF.

The rearrangement uses TRBV28 and TRBJ2-2; 7 bases line up with TRBD2. V trimming: 1 base; J trimming: 6 bases; junction bases outside the gene matches: 5. From germline, CDR1 is MDHEN and CDR2 SYDVKM. The CDR3 is 15 amino acids. CDR3 DNA: TGTGCCAGCAGTTTATCGACGGCGGGGGCCGGGGAGCTGTTTTTT. Translation gives CASSLSTAGAGELFF.

CDR3 sequence reads: CASSQEVAGSYNEQFF. CDR3 nucleotide sequence: TGCGCCAGCAGCCAAGAGGTGGCAGGCTCCTACAATGAGCAGTTCTTC. The chain recombines TRBV4-1 with TRBJ2-1; D unresolved. Germline V gene data show CDR1 as MGHRA and CDR2 as YSYEKL. The CDR3 length is 16 residues. V lost 0 bases to trimming and J lost 0 bases, with 9 bases between them.